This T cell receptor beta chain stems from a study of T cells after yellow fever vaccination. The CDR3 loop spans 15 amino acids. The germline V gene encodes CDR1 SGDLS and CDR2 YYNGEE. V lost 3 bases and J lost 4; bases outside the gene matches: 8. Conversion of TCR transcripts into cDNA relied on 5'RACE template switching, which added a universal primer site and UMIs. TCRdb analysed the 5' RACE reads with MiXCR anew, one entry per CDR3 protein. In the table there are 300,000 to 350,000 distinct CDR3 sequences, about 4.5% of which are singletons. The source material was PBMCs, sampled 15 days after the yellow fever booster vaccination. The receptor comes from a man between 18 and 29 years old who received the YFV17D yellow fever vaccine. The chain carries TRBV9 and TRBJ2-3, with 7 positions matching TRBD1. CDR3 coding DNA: TGTGCCAGCAGCGCCGTCACAGGGGCCCCAGATACGCAGTATTTT. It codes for CASSAVTGAPDTQYF.